The 2 T cell receptor beta chains below were found in one sample sequenced in a study of regulatory T cells in long-lasting Graves disease. Time point denoted: newly diagnosed GD, antithyroid drugs for less than 3 months. The TCR library used RNA extracted from PBMCs. Through Arm-PCR of CDR3 regions and iRepertoire HTBI primers, TCR beta libraries were built. MiXCR was run by TCRdb on the multiplex PCR reads, yielding one entry per CDR3 protein. The table has roughly 560,000 distinct CDR3 sequences, 9.5% to 15% seen once; the top ten hold 8.9%. A further study also used this sample, focusing on T cells in Graves' hyperthyroidism and ophthalmopathy.

This specimen was peripheral blood mononuclear cells (PBMCs), taken at new diagnosis, from a patient treated with antithyroid drugs. These receptors were taken from a woman in her thirties with Graves disease.

This clonotype appeared many times. V and J are TRBV2 and TRBJ1-2; D uncertain. Germline values: CDR1 SNHLY, CDR2 FYNNEI. The CDR3 contains 11 residues. The V and J ends lost 2 bases and 10 bases respectively, with 8 bases between them. CDR3 sequence reads: CASSEFGHYTF. In DNA, the CDR3 is TGTGCCAGCAGTGAATTTGGCCACTACACCTTC.

The chain is built from TRBV29-1 and TRBJ2-1, with 12 bases fitting TRBD2. Germline-derived CDR1 and CDR2 are SQVTM and ANQGSEA. The CDR3 runs to 18 residues. J gave up 0 bases and V 5 bases, and 11 bases lay outside the gene matches. The CDR3: CSVFGLAGITPSYNEQFF. The CDR3 DNA follows: TGCAGCGTTTTCGGACTAGCGGGAATCACTCCCTCCTACAATGAGCAGTTCTTC.